Below, one T cell receptor (beta chain) is given with its context. In the study's own analysis: Reference gene primer amplification gave nucleated cell count estimates. Measured with immunoSEQ multiplex PCR; TCRdb has only the in-frame clones, and not every one. That table furnishes V, J and clone size, whereas the DNA furnished D and trimming. The data contain fewer than 300,000 clones, about 88% of them singletons. The data derive from a study of blood T cell repertoires in COVID-19. About the research overall: T cells, B-cell-depleted T cells, or PBMCs supplied cDNA or gDNA.

Germline CDR1 and CDR2: MNHEY and SMNVEV (reference sequence). The V and J ends lost 5 bases and 3 bases, in that order; junction bases with no gene match: 1. The CDR3 has 15 residues. This chain joins TRBV27 and TRBJ2-5; 15 nucleotides line up with TRBD2. Material: peripheral blood. This TCR derives from a man between 60 and 75 years old who had recovered from COVID-19. The CDR3 bases are TGTGCCAGCAGTGGGACTAGCGGGGGGAAAGAGACCCAGTACTTC. It yields the protein CASSGTSGGKETQYF.